Below, 29 T cell receptor beta chains from the same sample are listed, as sequenced in a study of CD8+CD57+ T cells in acquired aplastic anemia. The template used for profiling TCR beta VDJ and CDR3 was genomic DNA. In TCRdb, the reads were re-called with MiXCR into one record per CDR3 protein. The repertoire holds 350,000 to 450,000 distinct CDR3 sequences, with 60% to 80% as singletons. Input material: sorted CD4+, CD8+, or CD8+CD57+ T cells (not recorded which) from PBMCs. The receptor source for this set is a human donor in good health, serving as a control.

A word on this clonotype: At one of its ends the junction is not consistent with the germline gene, which may arise from a read error. The CDR3 loop reads CACSDVNYGYTF. In nucleotides, the CDR3 is TGTGCCTGCAGTGATGTCAACTATGGCTACACCTTC. The V and J genes are TRBV6-5 and TRBJ1-2, with unresolved D. This CDR3 comprises 12 residues. Germline V gene sequence: CDR1 MNHEY, CDR2 SVGAGI.

The V call is TRBV5-1, the J call TRBJ2-7; 7 bases match TRBD1. The length of the CDR3 is 16 residues. V lost 0 bases, J lost 5 bases, and 11 bases stayed unmatched. Germline CDR1 SGHRS, CDR2 YFSETQ. The CDR3 sequence: CASSLGGTEKFNEQYF. CDR3 DNA: TGCGCCAGCAGCTTGGGAGGGACAGAGAAGTTCAACGAGCAGTACTTC. Full variable domain (remainder filled in from reference TRBV5-1 and TRBJ2-7): KAGVTQTPRYLIKTRGQQVTLSCSPISGHRSVSWYQQTPGQGLQFLFEYFSETQRNKGNFPGRFSGRQFSNSRSEMNVSTLELGDSALYLCASSLGGTEKFNEQYFGPGTRLTVT.

This chain connects TRBV2 to TRBJ1-2; the D gene is possibly TRBD1 (5 bases). Germline V CDR1 and CDR2: SNHLY, FYNNEI. The CDR3 spans 14 residues. CDR3 bases: TGTAGCGGCAGTGGCGGGGGGAGTGGGTCTGGCTACACCTTC. Translation: CSGSGGGSGSGYTF. Full variable domain (remainder filled in from reference TRBV2 and TRBJ1-2): EPEVTQTPSHQVTQMGQEVILRCVPISNHLYFYWYRQILGQKVEFLVSFYNNEISEKSEIFDDQFSVERPDGSNFTLKIRSTKLEDSAMYFCSGSGGGSGSGYTFGSGTRLTVV.

The chain recombines TRBV11-2 with TRBJ1-2; D unclear. CDR1 is SGHAT, CDR2 FQNNGV, per germline. CDR3 size: 12 residues. Trimming took off 5 bases at V and 6 bases at J, with 10 bases between the two ends. The CDR3 DNA reads TGTGCCAGCAGCCTGGGCGACGATGGCTACACCTTC. It specifies CASSLGDDGYTF. The full variable domain, its missing parts supplied by reference TRBV11-2 and TRBJ1-2, is EAGVAQSPRYKIIEKRQSVAFWCNPISGHATLYWYQQILGQGPKLLIQFQNNGVVDDSQLPKDRFSAERLKGVDSTLKIQPAKLEDSAVYLCASSLGDDGYTFGSGTRLTVV.

A note on this clonotype: The junction and the germline gene differ at one end; a read error may be behind it. The genes are TRBV6-6 and TRBJ2-3, with unresolved D. The germline CDR1 and CDR2 sequences are MNHNY and SVGAGI (reference sequence). The CDR3 runs 18 residues. The CDR3 nucleotides are TGTGCCAGCAGCATACGGCCGGAATTGAAGGGCGGCACGGATACGCAGTATTTT. As protein: CASSIRPELKGGTDTQYF.

A word on this clonotype: Germline is not matched at one junction end, which may reflect a read error. This chain links TRBV2 with TRBJ1-1; D is perhaps TRBD1 (5 bases). Germline CDR1 SNHLY, CDR2 FYNNEI. There are 14 residues in the CDR3. The CDR3, as DNA: TGTGCCAGCAGCGTAGCGGGGGATTACACTGAAGCTTCCTTT. It specifies CASSVAGDYTEASF.

CDR3 in amino acids: CASSMGGQETQHF. In nucleotides, the CDR3 is TGTGCCAGTAGTATGGGGGGGCAAGAGACCCAGCATTTT. V gene TRBV7-2 combines with J gene TRBJ1-5; a weak D match, TRBD1 (6 bases). This CDR3 is 13 amino acids long. The V end lost 9 bases, the J end lost 11 bases, and 20 bases lay between the germline ends. Per the germline V gene, CDR1 is SGHTA and CDR2 is FQGNSA.

This clonotype appeared a single time. Given a much more abundant clone one base away, this may be a read error. The chain has TRBV5-1 and TRBJ1-6, with TRBD1 matching over 7 bases. The CDR3 has 15 residues. Germline CDR1 reads SGHRS; CDR2 reads YFSETQ. For the CDR3, the DNA is TGTGCCAGGGGGGGGGCACAGGGTTATAATTCACCCCTCCACTTT. This encodes CARGGAQGYNSPLHF. Supplemented by reference TRBV5-1 and TRBJ1-6, the full variable domain reads KAGVTQTPRYLIKTRGQQVTLSCSPISGHRSVSWYQQTPGQGLQFLFEYFSETQRNKGNFPGRFSGRQFSNSRSEMNVSTLELGDSALYLCARGGAQGYNSPLHFGNGTRLTVT.

In the case of this clonotype: The junction departs from the called germline gene at one end, perhaps through a read error. The chain recombines TRBV2 with TRBJ1-2; no clear D. The CDR3 loop spans 14 amino acids. The V gene's germline CDR1 is SNHLY and CDR2 FYNNEI. The CDR3 loop is CASSDSGLICEYSF. The CDR3 region has the DNA TGTGCCAGCAGCGATTCCGGACTAATTTGCGAGTACTCCTTC.

V and J are TRBV7-2 and TRBJ2-1, with 7 bases fitting TRBD2. The CDR3 extends over 14 amino acids. Germline assignment: CDR1 SGHTA and CDR2 FQGNSA. V lost 4 bases to trimming and J lost 9 bases; unmatched junction nucleotides: 9. The CDR3 nucleotides are TGTGCCAGCAGCTGGCTGGGGAGGGTGGGTGAGCAGTTCTTC. Encoded protein: CASSWLGRVGEQFF.

Notes on this clonotype: At one of its ends the junction is not consistent with the germline gene, which may arise from a read error. The rearrangement uses TRBV7-6 and TRBJ2-1; no clear D. There are 13 residues in the CDR3. Germline V CDR1 and CDR2: SGHVS, FNYEAQ. Here the CDR3 DNA reads TGCGCCAGCAGCTCGAGTAGCACCGATGACCAGTTCTTC. Translated, it gives CASSSSSTDDQFF.

This chain joins TRBV12-3 or TRBV12-4 and TRBJ1-2, with 8 bases that match TRBD1. The junction had 10 bases not matched to a gene; V was cut back by 6 bases and J by 7 bases. The CDR3 contains 14 residues. The CDR3 reads CASSRTGQGAGYTF. As DNA, the CDR3 is TGTGCCAGCAGCCGAACGGGGCAGGGGGCTGGCTACACCTTC.

This clonotype was seen at least ten times. The J gene is TRBJ2-3, the V gene TRBV5-8, with a tentative D call TRBD1 (5 bases). CDR1 is SGHTS and CDR2 is YDEGEE in the germline V gene. V was pared by 1 base and J by 2 bases, with 11 bases between. The CDR3 length is 15 residues. The CDR3 here is CASSLIFRDTDTQYF. CDR3 bases: TGTGCCAGCAGCTTGATATTCAGGGACACAGATACGCAGTATTTT.

Many counts were recorded for this clonotype. The V call is TRBV27, the J call TRBJ2-2; 13 bases are a match to TRBD2. There are 18 residues in the CDR3. Per the germline V gene, CDR1 is MNHEY and CDR2 is SMNVEV (reference sequence). The ends lost 4 bases at V and 0 bases at J; junction bases unmatched: 5. The CDR3 DNA reads TGTGCCAGCAGTTCCAGACTAGCGGGGGGCTCGAACACCGGGGAGCTGTTTTTT. Amino acids: CASSSRLAGGSNTGELFF.

The J gene is TRBJ2-1, the V gene TRBV24-1, with 13 bases lining up with TRBD2. CDR1 is KGHDR, CDR2 SFDVKD, per germline. CDR3 length: 14 residues. The trim removed 5 bases at V and 13 bases at J, leaving 7 bases unmatched. The CDR3 protein is CATSVGTSGEGQFF. CDR3 coding DNA: TGTGCCACCAGTGTAGGGACTAGCGGGGAAGGACAGTTCTTC.

A few counts support this clonotype. The chain recombines TRBV5-6 with TRBJ1-1, with D unclear. This CDR3 spans 14 amino acids. The germline gives CDR1 SGHDT, CDR2 YYEEEE. The ends were cut back, 2 bases at V and 1 base at J, with 9 bases in the middle. The CDR3: CASSLVPGNTEAFF. The CDR3 nucleotides are TGTGCCAGCAGCTTAGTGCCCGGGAACACTGAAGCTTTCTTT.

A remark on this clonotype: One end of the junction fails to match germline, which may point to a read error. The chain has TRBV9 and TRBJ2-1; TRBD2 agrees at 10 bases. The CDR3 runs to 14 residues. Germline CDR1 reads SGDLS; CDR2 reads YYNGEE. As DNA, the CDR3 is TGTGCCAGCAGCTTTAGCGGGGGGAGGTCTGAGGAGTTCTTC. Protein: CASSFSGGRSEEFF.

The gene calls are TRBV7-2 and TRBJ1-6; the D is unclear. The CDR3 sequence is 15 residues long. Germline V gives CDR1 SGHTA, CDR2 FQGNSA. V shed 5 bases and J shed 18 bases, with 26 bases lying between them. The CDR3 spells CASSPHHSSYEPYHF. CDR3 DNA sequence: TGTGCCAGCAGCCCTCACCATTCCTCCTACGAGCCCTACCACTTT.

This clonotype was picked up many times. The gene calls are TRBV11-2 and TRBJ2-7, with D tentatively TRBD1 (5 bases). V lost 8 bases and J 1 base, leaving 18 bases between the germline ends. Germline V gives CDR1 SGHAT, CDR2 FQNNGV. This CDR3 spans 15 amino acids. CDR3 sequence (DNA): TGTGCCAGCCAAACTCAGGGCGCGTTTTCCTACGAGCAGTACTTC. The encoded protein is CASQTQGAFSYEQYF.

The V call is TRBV10-3, the J call TRBJ2-7, with D maybe TRBD1 (7 bases). V gave up 6 bases and J gave up 5 bases, with 17 bases separating them. CDR3 length equals 14 residues. Germline V gives CDR1 ENHRY, CDR2 SYGVKD. CDR3 amino acids: CAISAAGTADEQYF. The CDR3 DNA reads as TGTGCCATCAGCGCCGCGGGGACAGCCGACGAGCAGTACTTC.

The V gene is TRBV5-8, the J gene TRBJ2-7, with 8 bases fitting TRBD2. V shed 4 bases, J shed 6 bases, and the junction held 12 bases outside the gene matches. Germline-derived CDR1 and CDR2 are SGHTS and YDEGEE. The CDR3 has 15 amino acids. As DNA, the CDR3 is TGTGCCAGCAGCCCGACTAGCGTCCTCGCCCTCGAGCAGTACTTC. Protein sequence: CASSPTSVLALEQYF.

This clonotype showed up just once. The chain recombines TRBV4-3 with TRBJ1-4, with TRBD1 matching 10 bases. Per germline, CDR1 LGHNA and CDR2 YSLEER. Trimming removed 11 bases from V and 11 bases from J; junction bases left unmatched: 14. The CDR3 is 14 residues long. In DNA form, the CDR3 reads TGCGCCGGCGGCCAAGGACAGGGGGTAGAGAAACTGTTTTTT. As protein: CAGGQGQGVEKLFF.

This clonotype was picked up one time. V and J are TRBV7-9 and TRBJ2-5, with TRBD1 as a possible D gene (6 bases). Trimming removed 10 bases at V and 6 bases at J, with 27 bases between. The CDR3 loop spans 16 amino acids. Germline V gene lookup returns CDR1 SEHNR and CDR2 FQNEAQ (reference sequence). For the CDR3, the DNA is TGTGCCACAGCCGCGGGTTCAGGGGAATTTTTTCAGACCCAGTACTTC. Protein product: CATAAGSGEFFQTQYF.

In this sample, this clonotype turned up many times. The chain carries TRBV20-1 and TRBJ2-3; 8 nucleotides agree with TRBD2. V trimming: 6 bases; J trimming: 4 bases; junction bases outside the gene matches: 6. Germline lookup yields CDR1 DFQATT and CDR2 SNEGSKA (reference sequence). The CDR3 runs 13 residues. The CDR3 DNA reads as TGCAGTGCCGTTCGGGGGGGGGCAGATACGCAGTATTTT. Amino acids: CSAVRGGADTQYF.

The chain links TRBV6-2 or TRBV6-3 to TRBJ1-5; D remains ambiguous. The CDR3 is 14 amino acids. Germline CDR1 and CDR2: MNHEY and SVGEGT. V dropped 2 bases and J dropped 5 bases, with 10 bases sitting between them. DNA of the CDR3: TGTGCCAGCAGTTACAGGGCCCCCGATCAGCCCCAGCATTTT. It translates to CASSYRAPDQPQHF.

This clonotype appeared many times. This chain joins TRBV20-1 and TRBJ2-7; D possibly uses TRBD1 or TRBD2 (7 bases each). The germline gives CDR1 DFQATT, CDR2 SNEGSKA (reference sequence). V dropped 0 bases and J dropped 1 base, with 16 bases sitting between them. The CDR3 totals 16 residues. The CDR3, as DNA: TGCAGTGCTAGAGATCAAGGCAGGGGGGGATCCTACGAGCAGTACTTC. It yields the protein CSARDQGRGGSYEQYF.

This clonotype was seen at least ten times. The CDR3, as DNA: TGTGCCAGTAACCAAATCGGGACAGGGGAGAACACTGAAGCTTTCTTT. This gives the protein CASNQIGTGENTEAFF. This sequence joins TRBV19 and TRBJ1-1; 10 nucleotides agree with TRBD1. CDR1 and CDR2 from the germline V gene are LNHDA and SQIVND (reference sequence). This CDR3 contains 16 residues. Losses at the gene ends were 7 bases for V and 1 base for J; bases not matched to a gene: 9.

This clonotype was recorded at least ten times. This chain connects TRBV6-5 to TRBJ1-6, with 8 bases matching TRBD1. There are 16 residues in the CDR3. V was pared by 6 bases and J by 7 bases, with 11 bases of the junction left unmatched. Germline V gene sequence: CDR1 MNHEY, CDR2 SVGAGI. CDR3 sequence (DNA): TGTGCCAGCAGCCCAACGCCGGCAGGGGGCAATTCACCCCTCCACTTT. Translated: CASSPTPAGGNSPLHF.

The chain uses TRBV3-1 and TRBJ2-3, with 10 bases matching TRBD2. CDR1 LGHDT and CDR2 YNNKEL come from the germline V gene (reference sequence). Trimming took 7 bases from V and 5 from J; bases not matched to a gene: 3. The CDR3 is 13 residues long. The CDR3 here is CASTQRGGDTQYF. The CDR3 nucleotides are TGTGCCAGCACGCAGCGGGGGGGAGATACGCAGTATTTT.